The 9 T cell receptor beta chains below come from one sample, sequenced in a study of T cells expressing NK-cell markers (TCRdb year 2020). Library preparation was by 5' RACE. Sequenced on an Illumina HiSeq 2000. TCRdb reprocessed the reads into one record per CDR3 protein sequence, lacking DNA. The table for this sample lists some 300,000 distinct CDR3 sequences. The top ten hold around 0.4% of the sample. Sequenced sample: blood T cells: a sorted CD56 or NKG2C T cell subset, CD4+ or CD8+ T cells, or bulk PBMC T cells (not recorded which). These receptors were collected from a man younger than 35 in good health. Donor details come from another sample of the same person, matched by shared clones.

The rearrangement joins TRBV4-2 to TRBJ2-3. CDR1 is LGHNA, CDR2 YNFKEQ, per germline. This CDR3 has 16 residues. The CDR3: CASSPAVGGSTDTQYF.

The chain joins TRBV5-4 to TRBJ2-7; TCRdb lists TRBD1, though no DNA is available to test this call. The CDR3 sequence is 16 residues long. Per the germline V gene, CDR1 is SGHNT and CDR2 is YYREEE (reference sequence). The CDR3 region is CASSLVQRTGDYEQYF.

The chain has TRBV29-1 and TRBJ2-1; TCRdb names TRBD2, which stays unverified in the absence of DNA. Germline values: CDR1 SQVTM, CDR2 ANQGSEA. This CDR3 contains 15 residues. CDR3 region: CSVEGGNLSYNEQFF.

The chain joins TRBV13 to TRBJ2-2; as DNA is missing, the TRBD2 call by TCRdb cannot be tested. The CDR3 extends over 15 amino acids. From germline, CDR1 is PRHDT and CDR2 FYEKMQ (reference sequence). CDR3 loop: CASSLAGVDTGELFF.

The chain uses TRBV6-5 and TRBJ1-6; absent DNA, TCRdb's TRBD1 call cannot be checked. The CDR3 contains 15 residues. Germline CDR1 is MNHEY and CDR2 is SVGAGI. CDR3 in amino acids: CASSYSGQSHSPLHF.

The CDR3 here is CSASDRVTYGYTF. The rearrangement joins TRBV20-1 to TRBJ1-2; TCRdb's D call of TRBD1 is untestable without DNA. This CDR3 has 13 amino acids. The germline V gene has CDR1 DFQATT and CDR2 SNEGSKA (reference sequence).

The chain is built from TRBV6-5 and TRBJ2-1; TCRdb's D call, TRBD2, is unchecked because there is no DNA. The CDR3 has 15 residues. Germline V CDR1 and CDR2: MNHEY, SVGAGI. CDR3 in amino acids: CASSWGLAGSNEQFF.

This sequence joins TRBV29-1 and TRBJ2-1; without DNA, the TCRdb call of TRBD1 cannot be checked. CDR1 is SQVTM and CDR2 is ANQGSEA in the germline V gene. The length of the CDR3 is 14 residues. The chain's CDR3 is CSVSGRLGNNEQFF.

This rearrangement joins TRBV20-1 to TRBJ2-5; the TCRdb D gene call, TRBD1, has no DNA to confirm it. Germline CDR1 DFQATT, CDR2 SNEGSKA (reference sequence). The CDR3 has 14 residues. The CDR3 protein is CSAREGGQGPNQYF.